Listed below are T cell receptor beta chains from one sample, sequenced in a study of blood T cell repertoires in COVID-19. The method was immunoSEQ multiplex PCR; TCRdb's version includes in-frame clones alone and lacks a portion of them. In the table there are more than 250,000 clones, around 90% of which are singletons. Sequencing was carried out using peripheral blood. The receptors stem from a man between 18 and 35 years old who had recovered from COVID-19. Each CDR3 is given with its conserved first and last residue. D genes are given only for firm matches. The size of a clone is reported for some rows only, either as once, few or many, or as a class for expanded clones.

cdr3_nt	cdr3_aa	d_call	j_call	v_call	clone_size
TGTGCCCTTGCACCGGGGGGGACCCTCTACAATGAGCAGTTCTTC	CALAPGGTLYNEQFF	TRBD2	TRBJ2-1	TRBV30	.
TGTGCCAGCAGTGACACCCCGGAGGGAACTGAAGCTTTCTTT	CASSDTPEGTEAFF	.	TRBJ1-1	TRBV14	.
TGCAGCGTTGAAGGCCCCGGCGGTTCCTACGAGCAGTACTTC	CSVEGPGGSYEQYF	.	TRBJ2-7	TRBV29-1	.
TGTGCCAGCAGTCGCGGCCCCGGACAGGGAGACTATGGCTACACCTTC	CASSRGPGQGDYGYTF	TRBD1	TRBJ1-2	TRBV6-6	.
TGTGCCAGCAGCGCCAAGGGGACAGCCTTAGCCTATGGCTACACCTTC	CASSAKGTALAYGYTF	TRBD1	TRBJ1-2	TRBV9	.
TGCGCCAGCAGCCGGCCCGCAGGTAAACTAGCGGGGGACTACAATGAGCAGTTCTTC	CASSRPAGKLAGDYNEQFF	TRBD2	TRBJ2-1	TRBV5-1	.
TGTGCCAGCAGTTACAGCGGGGGGTCTGGCTATGGTTACACCTTC	CASSYSGGSGYGYTF	.	TRBJ1-2	TRBV6-5	.
TGTGCCAGCAGGCCCATTGGGACAGGGAGCACAGATACGCAGTATTTT	CASRPIGTGSTDTQYF	TRBD1	TRBJ2-3	TRBV27	.
TGTGCCAGTAGTCTCACAGATACGCAGTATTTT	CASSLTDTQYF	.	TRBJ2-3	TRBV19	.
TGTGCCAGCAGCTTCTTGACAGGGGGAATCGGTTCACCCCTCCACTTT	CASSFLTGGIGSPLHF	TRBD1	TRBJ1-6	TRBV7-9	.
TGTGCCAGCTCCAGGGACAGGGGCCCCTATGGCTACACCTTC	CASSRDRGPYGYTF	TRBD1	TRBJ1-2	TRBV18	.
TGCGCCAGCAGCCCCAGTGGGCCGGGGGGTGAAAAGCTGTTTTTT	CASSPSGPGGEKLFF	.	TRBJ1-4	TRBV5-1	.
TGTGCCAGCAGTTTAGTTTTTGGTAGCAACATGAACACTGAAGCTTTCTTT	CASSLVFGSNMNTEAFF	.	TRBJ1-1	TRBV27	.
TGTGCCAGCAGTTACTACAGGGAAGGGGAGCAGTTCTTC	CASSYYREGEQFF	.	TRBJ2-1	TRBV27	few
TGCGCCAGCAGCTTGGCCTCTTGGGAGAGAGCGGCCAATGAGCAGTTCTTC	CASSLASWERAANEQFF	.	TRBJ2-1	TRBV5-1	.
TGTGCCAGCAGCTTACAAGCCAGCGAGGACTATGGCTACACCTTC	CASSLQASEDYGYTF	.	TRBJ1-2	TRBV7-2	.
TGTGCCTCACGAACAGGGTCCGGGGAGCTGTTTTTT	CASRTGSGELFF	.	TRBJ2-2	TRBV30	.
TGTGCCAGCAGTTTCCGACAGGGGGGGACTGAAGCTTTCTTT	CASSFRQGGTEAFF	TRBD1	TRBJ1-1	TRBV6-5	.
TGCGCCAGCAGCCAAGTTAGGGGGGGGTCGGACTATGGCTACACCTTC	CASSQVRGGSDYGYTF	.	TRBJ1-2	TRBV4-1	.
TGTGCCAGTAGTGGCGGGGTGTATAGCTCTGGAAACACCATATATTTT	CASSGGVYSSGNTIYF	.	TRBJ1-3	TRBV19	few
TGTGCCAGCAGCCCGGGACAGTCCTACGAGCAGTACTTC	CASSPGQSYEQYF	TRBD1	TRBJ2-7	TRBV27	.
TGCGCCAGCAGCTTAGCCGGGACAGGCTCCGGAGAGACCCAGTACTTC	CASSLAGTGSGETQYF	TRBD1	TRBJ2-5	TRBV5-1	.
TGCGCCAGCAGCCGAACTAGCTTTAGCGATGAGCAGTTCTTC	CASSRTSFSDEQFF	.	TRBJ2-1	TRBV5-1	.
TGTGCCAGCTCACCAGTGGGGGCGAGGACTGAAGCTTTCTTT	CASSPVGARTEAFF	.	TRBJ1-1	TRBV18	.
TGTGCCAGCAGCCTAAGCCTGAACACTGAAGCTTTCTTT	CASSLSLNTEAFF	.	TRBJ1-1	TRBV7-9	.
TGCGCCAGCGGGACTGGGGAGACCCAGTACTTC	CASGTGETQYF	.	TRBJ2-5	TRBV10-2	.
TGTGCCAGCAGCCCCACTAGCGGGGGGGCCCGTTCCTACGAGCAGTACTTC	CASSPTSGGARSYEQYF	TRBD2	TRBJ2-7	TRBV7-2	.
TGCGCCAGCAGCTTGGGAGGGGAAGAGCGGGAGATGGGCAATGAGCAGTTCTTC	CASSLGGEEREMGNEQFF	TRBD2	TRBJ2-1	TRBV5-1	.
TGTGCCAGCAGAGGGCCGGGGAGAGGGAAAAGGGATAATTCACCCCTCCACTTT	CASRGPGRGKRDNSPLHF	.	TRBJ1-6	TRBV6-4	.
TGCGCCAGCAGCTCGATGGCCGGGAGGAGCTCCTACGAGCAGTACTTC	CASSSMAGRSSYEQYF	TRBD2	TRBJ2-7	TRBV5-1	.
TGTGCCAGCACGGGACAGGGTTATGAAAAACTGTTTTTT	CASTGQGYEKLFF	TRBD1	TRBJ1-4	TRBV12-3/TRBV12-4	.
TGTGCCAGCAGTCGGACTAGCGGGAGGGTGGATGAGCAGTTCTTC	CASSRTSGRVDEQFF	TRBD2	TRBJ2-1	TRBV6-4	once
TGTGCCAGCAGTTACTCCTCCGCAGGGGCAGATACGCAGTATTTT	CASSYSSAGADTQYF	.	TRBJ2-3	TRBV6-5	.
TGTGCCAGCTCACCACCGGGGCAGTACACTGAAGCTTTCTTT	CASSPPGQYTEAFF	.	TRBJ1-1	TRBV18	.
TGTGCCAGCAGTGATTCACTTGGTCTCGAAGCTTTCTTT	CASSDSLGLEAFF	.	TRBJ1-1	TRBV2	.
TGTGCCAGCAGCGTAGAAACTAGCCCCGGGGAGCTGTTTTTT	CASSVETSPGELFF	.	TRBJ2-2	TRBV9	.
TGTGCCAGTAGTAGCCACAGGGGGCGGGAACAGCCCCAGCATTTT	CASSSHRGREQPQHF	TRBD1	TRBJ1-5	TRBV19	.
TGTGCCAGCAGCTTATCCGGGACAGCTGAGAGTCTGAAGGGAAACACCATATATTTT	CASSLSGTAESLKGNTIYF	TRBD1	TRBJ1-3	TRBV13	.
TGTGCCAGCAGCCAAGTCGACTCGAACACTGAAGCTTTCTTT	CASSQVDSNTEAFF	.	TRBJ1-1	TRBV3-1/TRBV3-2	.
TGTGCCAGCAGGGGACTCCGGAACACTGAAGCTTTCTTT	CASRGLRNTEAFF	.	TRBJ1-1	TRBV6-5	once
TGTGCCAGCAGCCCCCGAGGGCAGGGGGTTTATGAAAAACTGTTTTTT	CASSPRGQGVYEKLFF	TRBD1	TRBJ1-4	TRBV9	.
TGTGCCAGCAGTACCATGGGGGGTCGGGAGACCCAGTACTTC	CASSTMGGRETQYF	.	TRBJ2-5	TRBV2	.
TGTGCCAGCAGTTACTCTGGAGGGGCGCTGGATGAGCAGTTCTTC	CASSYSGGALDEQFF	.	TRBJ2-1	TRBV6-5	.
TGTGCCAGTAGTACGGACAGCCAAGAGACCCAGTACTTC	CASSTDSQETQYF	.	TRBJ2-5	TRBV19	.
TGCGCCAGCAGCTTGGGATTCACTACCTACGAGCAGTACTTC	CASSLGFTTYEQYF	.	TRBJ2-7	TRBV5-1	.
TGTGCCAGCAGCCTCCCCGGGAATGAGCAGTTCTTC	CASSLPGNEQFF	.	TRBJ2-1	TRBV6-5	.
TGTGCCAGCAGTTTGTGGCCAGGGGCTTACAATGAGCAGTTCTTC	CASSLWPGAYNEQFF	.	TRBJ2-1	TRBV27	.
TGTGCCAGCAGTGTTCTCTCCGGTGAGCAGTTCTTC	CASSVLSGEQFF	.	TRBJ2-1	TRBV2	once
TGTGCCATCAGTGAGTCGGTAGCGCGGGAATTGGGAGGCTACGAGCAGTACTTC	CAISESVARELGGYEQYF	.	TRBJ2-7	TRBV10-3	.
TGTGCCAGCAGCTCGGGACACTTGGGGCCCTACGAGCAGTACTTC	CASSSGHLGPYEQYF	.	TRBJ2-7	TRBV6-2/TRBV6-3	.
TGTGCCAGCAGCCCTGACAGGGGTTATGGCTACACCTTC	CASSPDRGYGYTF	TRBD1	TRBJ1-2	TRBV7-8	.
TGTGCCAGCAGCGTAGGGCCGACAACCGGGGAGCTGTTTTTT	CASSVGPTTGELFF	.	TRBJ2-2	TRBV9	.
TGTGCCAGCAGCCTAGGACAGGGTGTTTTAGTTACTGAAGCTTTCTTT	CASSLGQGVLVTEAFF	TRBD1	TRBJ1-1	TRBV5-5	.
TGCGCCAGCAGCCACGGATTCCGGGACAGGGGGCGAGTCGGGGAGCTGTTTTTT	CASSHGFRDRGRVGELFF	TRBD1	TRBJ2-2	TRBV4-1	.
TGTGCCAGCAGCTTTTCAGGGGGCGGAATATCTGAAGCTTTCTTT	CASSFSGGGISEAFF	TRBD1	TRBJ1-1	TRBV7-2	few
TGTGCCAGCAGCGTAGATGACAGACACTACTACAATGAGCAGTTCTTC	CASSVDDRHYYNEQFF	.	TRBJ2-1	TRBV9	.
TGTGCCAGCAGTGGGCAGTCCTACGAGCAGTACTTC	CASSGQSYEQYF	.	TRBJ2-7	TRBV2	.